The clone carrying this TCR beta chain appeared many times. Its target is not known. CDR3 regions of TCR beta were amplified from RNA transcripts. Scientists carried out first-round RT-PCR using HTBI primers and then a second-round multiplex PCR. TCRdb analysed the multiplex PCR reads with MiXCR anew, one entry per CDR3 protein. The table lists just over 400,000 distinct CDR3 sequences, under 25% of them singletons, with 2.5% to 3.5% in the top ten. These data originate in a study of Graves' ophthalmopathy and Graves' hyperthyroidism. Study context: Peripheral blood sampling preceded any treatment and occurred at initial diagnosis.

Study-level results: The majority of expanded thyroid clonotypes above 0.001 frequency also occurred in blood.

This clonotype was obtained from a woman between 18 and 29 years old with stable Graves' hyperthyroidism. The source material was peripheral blood.

The CDR3 DNA sequence: TGTGCCAGCAGTAGCGGACAGGGGGGTTTCGGTGGAAACACCATATATTTT. It codes for CASSSGQGGFGGNTIYF. The V and J genes are TRBV12-3 or TRBV12-4 and TRBJ1-3; 10 nucleotides line up with TRBD1. The CDR3 totals 17 residues. J gave up 3 bases and V 5 bases, and 10 bases lay outside the gene matches.